Listed below are T cell receptor beta chains from one sample, sequenced in a study of T cell changes during pregnancy in multiple sclerosis. The protocol was immunoSEQ multiplex PCR, while the TCRdb copy is restricted to in-frame clones and leaves out a portion. This sample has under 40,000 clones; about 90% occur once, and the top ten carry 0.3% to 0.4%. The sequencing used CD4+ T cells from peripheral blood mononuclear cells, collected in the third trimester of pregnancy. The receptors shown here come from a female donor in good health, enrolled as a control in a pregnancy study. Each CDR3 is given with its conserved first and last residue. The D gene is left open where the match is weak. Only some rows state a clone size, as once, few, many or a class for expanded clones.

j_gene	abundance	v_gene	d_gene	CDR3nt	CDR3aa
TRBJ2-1	.	TRBV28	.	TGTGCCAGCAGCGAAGGACATCTCAATGAGCAGTTCTTC	CASSEGHLNEQFF
TRBJ2-7	.	TRBV6-5	TRBD1	TGTGCCAGCAGTCCTACAGGGGGCTCCTACGAGCAGTACTTC	CASSPTGGSYEQYF
TRBJ1-6	.	TRBV5-1	TRBD1	TGCGCCAGCAGTACACAGGGGAATTCACCCCTCCACTTT	CASSTQGNSPLHF
TRBJ2-7	.	TRBV30	.	TGTGCCTGGAGTCCTAGGGGTCCGCGACAGTACTTC	CAWSPRGPRQYF
TRBJ2-7	few	TRBV19	TRBD1	TGTGCCAGTAGTATTGCGACAGGGGTGCTCTACGAGCAGTACTTC	CASSIATGVLYEQYF
TRBJ1-2	.	TRBV25-1	.	TGTGCCAGCGCGAACGATAACTATGGCTACACCTTC	CASANDNYGYTF
TRBJ2-7	.	TRBV18	.	TGTGCCAGCTCACCACTTCCGGTAGAGAGCTCCTACGAGCAGTACTTC	CASSPLPVESSYEQYF
TRBJ1-5	.	TRBV6-6	.	TGTGCCAGCAGTCGCATAGGACAGAACAATCAGCCCCAGCATTTT	CASSRIGQNNQPQHF
TRBJ1-5	once	TRBV2	TRBD1	TGTGCCAGCAGCCGGGACAGTCGTAATCAGCCCCAGCATTTT	CASSRDSRNQPQHF
TRBJ1-4	.	TRBV5-1	.	TGCGCCAGCAGCTCCGGGACACCAACTAATGAAAAACTGTTTTTT	CASSSGTPTNEKLFF
TRBJ1-2	.	TRBV30	.	TGTGCCTGGACCCTCTCGGGTGGCTACACCTTC	CAWTLSGGYTF
TRBJ2-5	.	TRBV11-1	.	TGTGCCAGCAGCCCTCGTCCGACTAGTCAAGAGACCCAGTACTTC	CASSPRPTSQETQYF
TRBJ2-1	.	TRBV6-1	.	TGTGCCAGCAGTGAAGAAAGGGGGGGGCTCTTCTACAATGAGCAGTTCTTC	CASSEERGGLFYNEQFF
TRBJ2-3	.	TRBV11-1	.	TGTGCCAGCAGCTTTGACTCTTTCACAGATACGCAGTATTTT	CASSFDSFTDTQYF
TRBJ1-1	.	TRBV30	.	TGTGCCTGGTTGCAGGGAGGAACTTTCTTT	CAWLQGGTFF
TRBJ1-2	.	TRBV10-2	TRBD1	TGCGCCAGCAGTGAGTCGGAGGGGGCGGGCACCTTC	CASSESEGAGTF
TRBJ2-1	.	TRBV7-8	TRBD2	TGTGCCAGCAGCTGGGGGACTAGCGGGGGCTACTATAACAATGAGCAGTTCTTC	CASSWGTSGGYYNNEQFF
TRBJ2-7	once	TRBV7-9	.	TGTGCCAGCAGCTCAAGTGGGGGGGGCGCGGCTGAGCAGTACTTC	CASSSSGGGAAEQYF
TRBJ1-3	few	TRBV5-6	.	TGTGCCAGCAGCAAGGGGTGGAGGGCCTCTGGAAACACCATATATTTT	CASSKGWRASGNTIYF
TRBJ2-3	.	TRBV2	.	TGTGCCAGCAGTAAGAGGGTTTCAACAGATACGCAGTATTTT	CASSKRVSTDTQYF
TRBJ1-1	.	TRBV9	TRBD1	TGTGCCAGCAGCTCCGGACAGGGCGGGATCATGAACACTGAAGCTTTCTTT	CASSSGQGGIMNTEAFF
TRBJ2-1	.	TRBV7-2	.	TGTGCCAGCAGCCCGACTAGTACCCTCGGTGAGCAGTTCTTC	CASSPTSTLGEQFF
TRBJ1-2	.	TRBV19	.	TGTGCCAGTAGTATAGATGGTAACAGAGACTATGGCTACACCTTC	CASSIDGNRDYGYTF
TRBJ2-2	.	TRBV2	.	TGTGCCAGCAGTGGAGGCGTCGCGAACACCGGGGAGCTGTTTTTT	CASSGGVANTGELFF
TRBJ1-2	.	TRBV6-1	.	TGTGCCAGCAGTGTGCCGGTCTATGGCTACACCTTC	CASSVPVYGYTF
TRBJ2-2	.	TRBV4-1	TRBD1	TGCGCCAGCAGCCAGGATCGGACAGGGGGCGCGAACACCGGGGAGCTGTTTTTT	CASSQDRTGGANTGELFF
TRBJ1-1	.	TRBV19	TRBD1	TGTGCCAGTAGTATGGGGACAGAGCTGAACACTGAAGCTTTCTTT	CASSMGTELNTEAFF
TRBJ2-7	once	TRBV4-1	TRBD1	TGCGCCAGCAGCCAAGTTCACTCAGGGGGCCGAATCTACGAGCAGTACTTC	CASSQVHSGGRIYEQYF
TRBJ2-7	.	TRBV6-5	TRBD2	TGTGCCAGCAAGCGGGGCTTAAGCGAGCAGTACTTC	CASKRGLSEQYF
TRBJ2-3	.	TRBV9	TRBD2	TGTGCCAGCAGCCCACTGGGAGATAGCGGGGGCACAGATACGCAGTATTTT	CASSPLGDSGGTDTQYF
TRBJ1-6	.	TRBV10-2	.	TGCGCCAGCAGTGGGAGGGGCGCGCCACCCCTCCACTTT	CASSGRGAPPLHF
TRBJ2-7	once	TRBV6-1	.	TGTGCCAGCAGTGAAGGGTTTAGCGGTGCCTACGAGCAGTACTTC	CASSEGFSGAYEQYF
TRBJ1-2	once	TRBV6-1	.	TGTGCCAGCAGGGCCAATGCTGGCTACACCTTC	CASRANAGYTF
TRBJ2-7	.	TRBV6-1	.	TGTGCCAGCAGTGCCCAAGGGGAGGGGGCCTACGAGCAGTACTTC	CASSAQGEGAYEQYF
TRBJ1-5	.	TRBV7-6	.	TGTGCCAGCAGCTTAGCCCCCCGCTCGAAGAGCCAGCCCCAGCATTTT	CASSLAPRSKSQPQHF
TRBJ2-1	once	TRBV6-1	TRBD1	TGTGCCAGCAGGGAAGACAGGGGATACAATGAGCAGTTCTTC	CASREDRGYNEQFF
TRBJ2-7	.	TRBV5-1	TRBD2	TGCGCCAGCATTGCTCGGCGGGAGGCAACGGGGGAGCAGTACTTC	CASIARREATGEQYF
TRBJ1-2	.	TRBV27	.	TGTGCCAGCAGTTTATTCCCGACAGGAGATACTAACTATGGCTACACCTTC	CASSLFPTGDTNYGYTF
TRBJ1-5	once	TRBV27	.	TGTGCCAGCAGTCTTCAGGGGAGCAATCAGCCCCAGCATTTT	CASSLQGSNQPQHF
TRBJ2-2	.	TRBV11-2	TRBD1	TGTGCCAGCAGCAACGGCCTCGGACAGGGGGGAACCGGGGAGCTGTTTTTT	CASSNGLGQGGTGELFF
TRBJ1-2	.	TRBV19	TRBD1	TGTGCCAGTAGTATAAAGGAGGACAGGGATTTTCAAACCGATGGCTACACCTTC	CASSIKEDRDFQTDGYTF
TRBJ2-4	.	TRBV6-1	.	TGTGCCAGCAGTGAAGAGGTAGCTGGGAAAAACATTCAGTACTTC	CASSEEVAGKNIQYF